This section outlines one T cell receptor (beta chain) sequence together with its context. The antigen remains unidentified. Naive CD8 cells lacked CD45RO and underwent positive selection for CCR7, leaving out terminally differentiated effector memory CD45RA+ cells. This sample was taken from a study of shared clonotypes between healthy human individuals. Study-level findings and limits: Lower generation probabilities were found for non-shared clonotypes than for those shared by all four donors.

Germline loops: CDR1 SGHRS, CDR2 YFSETQ. V lost 7 bases and J lost 0, with 16 bases in between. The CDR3 has 15 amino acids. Measured with immunoSEQ multiplex PCR; TCRdb has only the in-frame clones, and not every one. The sample carries roughly 2,000,000 clones, approximately 95% recorded once. This rearrangement joins TRBV5-1 to TRBJ1-1, with D uncertain. The TCR was taken from a man aged 18 to 30 in good health. The material sequenced was naive CD8+ T cells sorted from blood. Here the CDR3 reads CASSFEGGMNTEAFF. CDR3 nucleotides: TGCGCCAGCTCCTTCGAGGGCGGCATGAACACTGAAGCTTTCTTT.